The rows below give T cell receptor beta chains drawn from one sample of a study of blood T cell repertoires in COVID-19. The repertoire was sequenced with immunoSEQ multiplex PCR; TCRdb's copy has only in-frame clones and lacks some. The table has 150,000 to 200,000 clones, approximately 81% seen once. Sequencing was performed on peripheral blood. The receptors derive from a woman over 75 with active or convalescent COVID-19. Both conserved end residues are part of each CDR3. The D gene is left open where the match is weak. Clone sizes are given selectively: once, few, many, or a class where the clone is expanded.

J: TRBJ1-3
size: few
D: -
V: TRBV12-3/TRBV12-4
DNA: TGTGCCAGCAGGTCTGACTCAAGGGGCACCATATATTTT
CDR3: CASRSDSRGTIYF

J: TRBJ2-1
size: -
D: TRBD2
V: TRBV13
DNA: TGTGCCAGCAGCCCTGACCTCGGCGGGAGCAATGAGCAGTTCTTC
CDR3: CASSPDLGGSNEQFF

J: TRBJ1-4
size: -
D: -
V: TRBV18
DNA: TGTGCCAGCTCACCGCAGGGCCGCGGTGAAAAACTGTTTTTT
CDR3: CASSPQGRGEKLFF

J: TRBJ2-7
size: -
D: -
V: TRBV7-3
DNA: TGTGCCAGCAGCTCACACGGCGGCTACGAGCAGTACTTC
CDR3: CASSSHGGYEQYF

J: TRBJ1-2
size: medium-sized
D: -
V: TRBV29-1
DNA: TGCAGCGTTGAGGGACACCCGATAACTATGGGCTACACCTTC
CDR3: CSVEGHPITMGYTF

J: TRBJ1-2
size: -
D: -
V: TRBV2
DNA: TGTGCCAGCACCAGGGTCGGTGACTATGGCTACACCTTC
CDR3: CASTRVGDYGYTF

J: TRBJ2-7
size: -
D: TRBD1
V: TRBV11-2
DNA: TGTGCCAGCAGCTTAGATGCAGGGGGCCACGAGCAGTACTTC
CDR3: CASSLDAGGHEQYF

J: TRBJ2-5
size: -
D: TRBD2
V: TRBV5-4
DNA: TGTGCCAGCAGCTGGGGACTAGCGGGCCTACAAGAGACCCAGTACTTC
CDR3: CASSWGLAGLQETQYF

J: TRBJ2-7
size: -
D: -
V: TRBV15
DNA: TGTGCCACCAGCAGAGCAGGATCCCGTTACGAGCAGTACTTC
CDR3: CATSRAGSRYEQYF

J: TRBJ1-1
size: -
D: TRBD1
V: TRBV25-1
DNA: TGTGCCAGCAGTGGAATACCGGGACAGATTCTTCGGAACACTGAAGCTTTCTTT
CDR3: CASSGIPGQILRNTEAFF

J: TRBJ2-5
size: -
D: -
V: TRBV2
DNA: TGTGCCAGCGGGAAAGGGACTCTGGACGAGACCCAGTACTTC
CDR3: CASGKGTLDETQYF

J: TRBJ2-1
size: -
D: TRBD2
V: TRBV5-4
DNA: TGTGCCAGCAGCCCGACTAGCGGAGAATACAATGAGCAGTTCTTC
CDR3: CASSPTSGEYNEQFF

J: TRBJ1-5
size: -
D: -
V: TRBV27
DNA: TGTGCCAGCAGAGGGAGTGTGAGCAATCAGCCCCAGCATTTT
CDR3: CASRGSVSNQPQHF

J: TRBJ1-1
size: -
D: TRBD1
V: TRBV29-1
DNA: TGCAGCGGATGGACAGGGGACACTGAAGCTTTCTTT
CDR3: CSGWTGDTEAFF

J: TRBJ2-1
size: -
D: -
V: TRBV20-1
DNA: TGCAGTGGAAAGGAGCATGAGCAGTTCTTC
CDR3: CSGKEHEQFF

J: TRBJ2-6
size: -
D: TRBD2
V: TRBV28
DNA: TGTGCCGCGGGTGGGCGGGAGCTCGCTGGGGCCAACGTCCTGACTTTC
CDR3: CAAGGRELAGANVLTF

J: TRBJ2-7
size: -
D: TRBD1
V: TRBV10-3
DNA: TGTGCCATCAGGGGGACAGGCCCAACTTCTACATACGAGCAGTACTTC
CDR3: CAIRGTGPTSTYEQYF

J: TRBJ2-5
size: -
D: -
V: TRBV7-8
DNA: TGTGCCAGCAGCTTAAGGGGGGAGACCCAGTACTTC
CDR3: CASSLRGETQYF

J: TRBJ2-7
size: -
D: -
V: TRBV5-1
DNA: TGCGCCAGCAGCTTGGGGACAGAGATCTACGAGCAGTACTTC
CDR3: CASSLGTEIYEQYF

J: TRBJ2-3
size: -
D: TRBD2
V: TRBV2
DNA: TGTGCCAGCAGTACGGGAGGGAGTTTGGATACGCAGTATTTT
CDR3: CASSTGGSLDTQYF

J: TRBJ2-2
size: -
D: -
V: TRBV7-3
DNA: TGTGCCAGCAGCTTAAGAGGGCCCAGGTCCCCCGGGGAGCTGTTTTTT
CDR3: CASSLRGPRSPGELFF

J: TRBJ1-1
size: -
D: -
V: TRBV6-1
DNA: TGTGCCAGCAGTGAATTGCTCTTTTATGAGGTGAACACTGAAGCTTTCTTT
CDR3: CASSELLFYEVNTEAFF

J: TRBJ2-1
size: -
D: TRBD2
V: TRBV10-1
DNA: TGCGCCAGCAGTGCCCTCGCGGGAGCCGCCAATGAGCAGTTCTTC
CDR3: CASSALAGAANEQFF

J: TRBJ2-5
size: -
D: -
V: TRBV2
DNA: TGTGCCAGCATCATAGACCGCCAGGGGGGGACCCAGTACTTC
CDR3: CASIIDRQGGTQYF

J: TRBJ2-7
size: few
D: TRBD2
V: TRBV18
DNA: TGTGCCAGCTCACCGAGTAGCGGGACGGTGGGGCAGTACTTC
CDR3: CASSPSSGTVGQYF

J: TRBJ2-4
size: -
D: -
V: TRBV7-3
DNA: TGTGCCAGCAGCTTAAGAGCGGGAGCCAAAAACATTCAGTACTTC
CDR3: CASSLRAGAKNIQYF

J: TRBJ1-6
size: -
D: TRBD1
V: TRBV19
DNA: TGTGCCAGTAGTTACAGGGGGCTTTCTTCACCCCTCCACTTT
CDR3: CASSYRGLSSPLHF

J: TRBJ1-2
size: -
D: -
V: TRBV15
DNA: TGTGCCACCAGCATACCCCAGGGCTATGGCTACACCTTC
CDR3: CATSIPQGYGYTF

J: TRBJ2-2
size: -
D: TRBD1
V: TRBV4-1
DNA: TGCGCCAGCGGGACAGGGGAGTACGCGAACACCGGGGAGCTGTTTTTT
CDR3: CASGTGEYANTGELFF

J: TRBJ1-1
size: few
D: -
V: TRBV10-3
DNA: TGTGCCATCAGTCAGGGGTCGATGAACACTGAAGCTTTCTTT
CDR3: CAISQGSMNTEAFF

J: TRBJ1-1
size: -
D: -
V: TRBV6-5
DNA: TGTGCCAGCAGGACCCCCGGGGAGAGCACTGAAGCTTTCTTT
CDR3: CASRTPGESTEAFF

J: TRBJ1-5
size: -
D: -
V: TRBV27
DNA: TGTGCCAGCGACATGCCGGGACACCATAGCAATCAGCCCCAGCATTTT
CDR3: CASDMPGHHSNQPQHF

J: TRBJ2-3
size: once
D: -
V: TRBV5-1
DNA: TGCGCCAGCAGCTTGGATCCGGGTCAACGGGTCGCAGATACGCAGTATTTT
CDR3: CASSLDPGQRVADTQYF

J: TRBJ2-5
size: -
D: -
V: TRBV7-9
DNA: TGTGCCAGCAGCAGCCTTTCAAGAGAGACCCAGTACTTC
CDR3: CASSSLSRETQYF

J: TRBJ2-7
size: -
D: TRBD2
V: TRBV6-5
DNA: TGTGCCAGCAGCATGGGACTAGCGGACACCTACGAGCAGTACTTC
CDR3: CASSMGLADTYEQYF

J: TRBJ1-5
size: -
D: -
V: TRBV28
DNA: TGTGCCAGCAGTTCCCCGCAGGGAAACAATCAGCCCCAGCATTTT
CDR3: CASSSPQGNNQPQHF